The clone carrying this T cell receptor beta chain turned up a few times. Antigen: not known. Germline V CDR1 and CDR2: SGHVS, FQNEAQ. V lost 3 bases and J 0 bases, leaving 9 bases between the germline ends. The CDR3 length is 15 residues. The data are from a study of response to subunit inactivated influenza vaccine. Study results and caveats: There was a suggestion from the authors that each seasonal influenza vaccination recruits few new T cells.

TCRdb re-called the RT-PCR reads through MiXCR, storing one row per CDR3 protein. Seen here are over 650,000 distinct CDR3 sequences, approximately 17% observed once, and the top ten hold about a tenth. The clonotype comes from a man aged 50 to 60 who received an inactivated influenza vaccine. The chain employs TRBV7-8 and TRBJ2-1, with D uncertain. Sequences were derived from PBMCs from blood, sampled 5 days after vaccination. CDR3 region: CASSFTASSYNEQFF. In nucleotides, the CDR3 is TGTGCCAGCAGCTTCACAGCAAGCTCCTACAATGAGCAGTTCTTC.